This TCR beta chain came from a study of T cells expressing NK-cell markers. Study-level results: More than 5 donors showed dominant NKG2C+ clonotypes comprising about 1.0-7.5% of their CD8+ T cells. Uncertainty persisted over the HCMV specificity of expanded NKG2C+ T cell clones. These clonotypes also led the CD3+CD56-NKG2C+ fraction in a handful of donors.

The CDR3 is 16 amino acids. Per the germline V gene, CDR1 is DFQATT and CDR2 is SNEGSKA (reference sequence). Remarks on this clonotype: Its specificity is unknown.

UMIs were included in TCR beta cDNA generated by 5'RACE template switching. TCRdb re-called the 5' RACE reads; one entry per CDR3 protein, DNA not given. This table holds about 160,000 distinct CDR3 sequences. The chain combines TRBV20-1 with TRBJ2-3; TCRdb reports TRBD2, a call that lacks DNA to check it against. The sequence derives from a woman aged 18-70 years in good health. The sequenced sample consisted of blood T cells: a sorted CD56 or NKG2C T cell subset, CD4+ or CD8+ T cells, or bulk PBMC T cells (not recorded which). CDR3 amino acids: CSARRVAGGATDTQYF.